Included here is one T cell receptor (beta chain) sequence, with context. This sample stems from a study of blood T cell repertoires in COVID-19. Background on the study: Spain, Italy and the United States supplied samples that represented acute and convalescent COVID-19. Sources were T cells, B-cell-depleted T cells, or PBMCs; the material itself was cDNA or gDNA.

Germline V gene lookup returns CDR1 SGHDN and CDR2 FVKESK. V dropped 2 bases and J dropped 8; count of bases not matched to a gene: 5. CDR3 size: 13 residues. Original methodology: By means of reference gene primer amplification, nucleated cell counts were estimated. Profiled with immunoSEQ multiplex PCR; TCRdb holds only in-frame clones, not every one. The V and J calls and clone size are taken from that table; D and trimming were inferred from the DNA. The sample gives 65,000 to 85,000 clones, around 91% of which show up once; roughly 6% is in the top ten. The V and J genes are TRBV14 and TRBJ1-1; 7 bases are shared with TRBD1. Specimen: peripheral blood. The source is a human donor in a cohort sampled during active COVID-19. This chain's CDR3 is CASSQNRGTEAFF. CDR3 coding DNA: TGTGCCAGCAGCCAAAACAGGGGAACCGAAGCTTTCTTT.